This T cell receptor beta chain was captured in a study of CD8 T cells in ankylosing spondylitis. Overall study results and limits: Relatively rare in peripheral blood, disease-linked clones were also CD8+. Reportedly, significant enrichment of disease-linked clones occurred in matched ankylosing spondylitis synovial fluid. What appeared characteristic of ankylosing spondylitis blood was a TCR beta motif of eight or nine highly homologous variants.

With 6 bases removed from V and 4 bases from J, the gap between germline ends came to 6 bases. CDR1 MNHNS and CDR2 SASEGT come from the germline V gene. The CDR3 runs 12 residues. Using its own MiXCR run on the 5' RACE reads, TCRdb lists one record per CDR3 protein. The sample lists about 840,000 distinct CDR3 sequences; about 10% were seen once. This clonotype came up many times. Its antigen is not identified. Specimen: blood, either unsorted or a sorted T cell fraction (not recorded which). The genes are TRBV6-1 and TRBJ1-4; D unclear. This TCR came from a male donor with ankylosing spondylitis. CDR3 nucleotide sequence: TGTGCCAGCAGCGTTCATAATGAAAAACTGTTTTTT. It translates to CASSVHNEKLFF.